The 17 T cell receptor beta chains listed next were all sequenced from one sample in a study of shared clonotypes between healthy human individuals. Clones were sequenced by immunoSEQ multiplex PCR, and TCRdb holds only the in-frame ones, with some missing. This table has approximately 320,000 clones, around 86% appearing once. Sequenced: memory CD8+ T cells sorted from blood. Documented subset: CD45RO+ cells pooled with CCR7-negative TemRA cells. The receptors were sampled from a young man in good health.

The gene calls are TRBV18 and TRBJ2-7; perhaps TRBD1 as D (6 bases). Trimming removed 2 bases at V and 2 bases at J, with 13 bases between. The CDR3 has 15 amino acids. In germline, CDR1 is KGHSH, CDR2 LQKENI. The CDR3 DNA reads as TGTGCCAGCTCACCAACGGACAGCCCAACCTACGAGCAGTACTTC. Its translation: CASSPTDSPTYEQYF.

This clone has only a few counts. The chain has TRBV10-3 and TRBJ1-5, with TRBD1 as a possible D gene (5 bases). The germline CDR1 and CDR2 sequences are ENHRY and SYGVKD. The CDR3 has 14 residues. V lost 4 bases and J lost 3, with 10 bases in between. DNA for the CDR3: TGTGCCATCAGTGTGGGGGGTTTCAATCAGCCCCAGCATTTT. Its translation is CAISVGGFNQPQHF.

The chain couples TRBV7-9 to TRBJ1-1; TRBD1 might be the D (6 bases). V was trimmed by 5 bases and J by 11 bases, leaving 18 bases between them. The germline gives CDR1 SEHNR, CDR2 FQNEAQ (reference sequence). The length of the CDR3 is 13 residues. CDR3 sequence reads: CASSAGQNTEAFF. CDR3 DNA sequence: TGTGCCAGCAGCGCTGGACAGAACACCGAGGCTTTCTTT.

This clone was observed at least ten times. The gene calls are TRBV4-1 and TRBJ2-1, with a weak D call TRBD2 (5 bases). The CDR3 has 16 amino acids. From germline, CDR1 is MGHRA and CDR2 YSYEKL. V was shortened by 2 bases and J by 2 bases, with 13 bases between the two germline ends. CDR3 amino acids: CASSQTSGDAYNEQFF. The DNA of the CDR3 is TGCGCCAGCAGCCAAACGAGCGGTGATGCCTACAATGAGCAGTTCTTC.

The J gene is TRBJ2-1, the V gene TRBV9, with 7 bases identical to TRBD2. The CDR3 runs to 17 residues. In germline, CDR1 is SGDLS, CDR2 YYNGEE. V lost 4 bases and J lost 7; bases outside the gene matches: 17. The CDR3 spells CASSPSGHVTSANEQFF. The DNA for the CDR3 is TGTGCCAGCAGCCCATCGGGTCATGTAACTAGCGCTAATGAGCAGTTCTTC.

The rearrangement joins TRBV5-1 to TRBJ1-1, with D possibly TRBD1 on 5 matching bases. V shed 1 base and J shed 3 bases, with 10 bases lying between them. Per germline, CDR1 SGHRS and CDR2 YFSETQ. The CDR3 totals 14 residues. The CDR3 nucleotides are TGCGCCAGCAGCTTGTGGTCAGGGCACACTGAAGCTTTCTTT. Translation: CASSLWSGHTEAFF.

This clone was seen only once. The chain employs TRBV5-6 and TRBJ2-7, with 7 positions matching TRBD1. Germline CDR1 reads SGHDT; CDR2 reads YYEEEE. V was pared by 4 bases and J by 2 bases, with 9 bases of the junction left unmatched. The CDR3 contains 15 residues. Here the CDR3 reads CASSPSHQGAYEQYF. Here the CDR3 DNA reads TGTGCCAGCAGCCCAAGTCACCAGGGGGCCTACGAGCAGTACTTC.

V and J are TRBV10-2 and TRBJ2-7; 13 bases are a match to TRBD2. Trimming removed 2 bases from V and 7 bases from J; junction bases left unmatched: 11. The CDR3 is 17 amino acids. Germline V lookup: CDR1 WSHSY, CDR2 SAAADI. The CDR3 nucleotides are TGCGCCAGCAGTGAGATTATCGGGACTAGCGGGACGGGGGAGCAGTACTTC. Protein product: CASSEIIGTSGTGEQYF.

The chain recombines TRBV30 with TRBJ2-7, with TRBD1 as a possible D gene (5 bases). Germline CDR1 is GTSNPN and CDR2 is SVGIG (reference sequence). V lost 4 bases to trimming and J lost 2 bases, with 12 bases between them. The CDR3 runs to 13 residues. CDR3 DNA: TGTGCCTGGACTCCGACAGAGACCTACGAGCAGTACTTC. It translates to CAWTPTETYEQYF.

The chain has TRBV19 and TRBJ2-1; possible D gene TRBD2, 6 bases. Germline values: CDR1 LNHDA, CDR2 SQIVND (reference sequence). The CDR3 has 18 residues. V dropped 4 bases and J dropped 0 bases, with 19 bases sitting between them. The CDR3 loop reads CASSTFLWTKSSYNEQFF. The CDR3 nucleotides read TGTGCCAGTAGTACCTTTTTGTGGACTAAAAGCTCCTACAATGAGCAGTTCTTC.

This clone came up once. This chain connects TRBV4-3 to TRBJ2-5; a weak D match, TRBD2 (6 bases). Germline loops: CDR1 LGHNA, CDR2 YSLEER. V was pared by 6 bases and J by 4 bases, with 18 bases between. The CDR3 sequence is 15 residues long. Written as DNA, the CDR3 is TGCGCCAGCAGTGACGGAGGGCGTCAGAGAGAGACCCAGTACTTC. Translated, it gives CASSDGGRQRETQYF.

The rearrangement links TRBV10-3 to TRBJ2-7; TRBD2 matches at 7 bases. This CDR3 is built from 13 residues. CDR1 is ENHRY, CDR2 SYGVKD, per germline. V gave up 3 bases and J gave up 7 bases; unmatched junction bases: 6. The DNA of the CDR3 is TGTGCCATCAGTGACGAGCGGGAATGGGAGCAGTACTTC. It yields the protein CAISDEREWEQYF.

In this sample, this clone turned up a few times. The J gene is TRBJ1-1, the V gene TRBV4-1; 9 nucleotides align to TRBD1. V gave up 4 bases and J gave up 0 bases; unmatched junction bases: 6. The CDR3 spans 16 residues. Per the germline V gene, CDR1 is MGHRA and CDR2 is YSYEKL. The CDR3 loop reads CASSLRDRVMNTEAFF. The DNA for the CDR3 is TGCGCCAGCAGCCTAAGGGACAGGGTCATGAACACTGAAGCTTTCTTT.

This chain links TRBV30 with TRBJ2-3; D is perhaps TRBD1 or TRBD2 (6 bases each). This CDR3 has 15 amino acids. Germline assignment: CDR1 GTSNPN and CDR2 SVGIG (reference sequence). With 6 bases removed from V and 5 bases from J, the gap between germline ends came to 21 bases. The CDR3 reads CACQEGDPYLDTQYF. CDR3 coding DNA: TGTGCCTGTCAGGAGGGGGACCCGTATTTAGATACGCAGTATTTT.

The chain couples TRBV9 to TRBJ2-1; D ambiguous. V was pared by 4 bases and J by 2 bases, with 19 bases between. The CDR3 is 17 residues long. Per the germline V gene, CDR1 is SGDLS and CDR2 is YYNGEE. The chain's CDR3 is CASSLTPSGLTYNEQFF. In DNA form, the CDR3 reads TGTGCCAGCAGCCTCACTCCATCAGGCCTTACCTACAATGAGCAGTTCTTC.

The chain has TRBV7-9 and TRBJ2-3; unclear D gene. CDR1 is SEHNR and CDR2 is FQNEAQ in the germline V gene (reference sequence). With 0 bases removed from V and 4 bases from J, the gap between germline ends came to 8 bases. This CDR3 spans 14 amino acids. DNA of the CDR3: TGTGCCAGCAGCTTAGCGTCGGCTTCAGATACGCAGTATTTT. Translating it yields CASSLASASDTQYF.

This chain uses TRBV7-2 with TRBJ2-1; D uncertain. Germline CDR1 and CDR2: SGHTA and FQGNSA. The V end lost 5 bases, the J end lost 3 bases, and 8 bases lay between the germline ends. This CDR3 region has 13 residues. As DNA, the CDR3 is TGTGCCAGCAGCCCTTGGGGCTACAATGAGCAGTTCTTC. It encodes CASSPWGYNEQFF.